Each of the 28 T cell receptor beta chains below was sequenced from the same sample in a study of OX40 agonist ivuxolimab in advanced cancers. Assay: immunoSEQ multiplex PCR; the TCRdb copy retains only in-frame clones and omits some. The sample contains around 43,000 clones, 75% to 90% of which appear only once. This specimen was CD4+ or CD8+ T cells sorted from blood, taken in a trial of the OX40 agonist ivuxolimab. These receptors originate from an adult with an advanced solid tumor such as melanoma, head and neck, liver or kidney cancer.

V gene TRBV6-6 combines with J gene TRBJ1-1; no clear D gene. Germline V gene data show CDR1 as MNHNY and CDR2 as SVGAGI (reference sequence). Deletions cut 4 bases from V and 6 bases from J, with 18 bases between. The CDR3 totals 15 residues. The CDR3 loop is CASSSRWGEHPEAFF. The CDR3 region has the DNA TGTGCCAGCAGTTCCCGATGGGGTGAACATCCTGAAGCTTTCTTT.

The rearrangement uses TRBV7-9 and TRBJ1-2, with a weak D call TRBD1 (5 bases). The length of the CDR3 is 16 residues. Germline V CDR1 and CDR2: SEHNR, FQNEAQ (reference sequence). Trimming cost V 5 bases and J 5 bases, with 21 bases left between them. The CDR3 sequence: CASSPSPGGSLYGYTF. CDR3 nucleotide sequence: TGTGCCAGCAGCCCTTCCCCGGGGGGTAGCCTTTATGGCTACACCTTC.

This rearrangement joins TRBV27 to TRBJ2-1; the D is unclear. CDR1 is MNHEY, CDR2 SMNVEV, per germline (reference sequence). This CDR3 is built from 15 residues. V was clipped by 3 bases and J by 0 bases, with 9 bases between them. The CDR3 sequence: CASSFLRSSYNEQFF. The CDR3 nucleotides read TGTGCCAGCAGTTTTTTGCGGAGCTCCTACAATGAGCAGTTCTTC.

This clone was counted once. The J gene is TRBJ2-5, the V gene TRBV5-6; D is unresolved. V lost 2 bases and J 4 bases, leaving 12 bases between the germline ends. There are 14 residues in the CDR3. CDR1 and CDR2 (germline): SGHDT, YYEEEE. CDR3 in DNA: TGTGCCAGCAGCTTCGGCGACACCTCAGAGACCCAGTACTTC. This codes for CASSFGDTSETQYF.

The chain combines TRBV6-4 with TRBJ2-2, with TRBD1 matching 8 bases. The germline V gene has CDR1 MRHNA and CDR2 SNTAGT. V lost 3 bases, J lost 2 bases, and 5 bases stayed unmatched. The CDR3 loop spans 16 amino acids. This CDR3 is CASSDETGVNTGELFF. As DNA, the CDR3 is TGTGCCAGCAGTGATGAGACAGGGGTAAACACCGGGGAGCTGTTTTTT.

The gene calls are TRBV11-3 and TRBJ2-7, with TRBD1 as a possible D gene (5 bases). CDR1 and CDR2 (germline): SGHNT, YENEEA. The CDR3 contains 15 residues. Trimming pared 3 bases from V and 4 bases from J, leaving 16 bases between. For the CDR3, the DNA is TGTGCCAGCAGCTTCTACAGGCGGCCGGGTTACGAGCAGTACTTC. Its translation: CASSFYRRPGYEQYF.

The rearrangement joins TRBV4-1 to TRBJ2-1; D assignment may be TRBD1 or TRBD2 (7 bases each). V shed 2 bases and J shed 0 bases, with 17 bases lying between them. Germline CDR1 is MGHRA and CDR2 is YSYEKL. The CDR3 length is 18 residues. CDR3 loop: CASSQFPQGGSSYNEQFF. In nucleotides, the CDR3 is TGCGCCAGCAGCCAATTCCCCCAGGGGGGGAGCTCCTACAATGAGCAGTTCTTC.

This sequence joins TRBV5-1 and TRBJ1-1, with D possibly matching TRBD1 (6 bases). Per the germline V gene, CDR1 is SGHRS and CDR2 is YFSETQ. The CDR3 extends over 15 amino acids. Trimming pared 7 bases from V and 3 bases from J, leaving 19 bases between. CDR3 DNA: TGCGCCAGCTCGACTACAGGGTTAGGGTACACTGAAGCTTTCTTT. As protein: CASSTTGLGYTEAFF.

This chain connects TRBV12-5 to TRBJ2-1, with unresolved D. The CDR3 runs to 14 residues. From germline, CDR1 is LGHNT and CDR2 FRNRAP. V lost 1 base and J lost 7, with 11 bases in between. The CDR3, as DNA: TGTGCTAGTGGTTTGGGGGCCTTTGGTAATGAGCAGTTCTTC. Protein sequence: CASGLGAFGNEQFF.

The chain recombines TRBV27 with TRBJ2-7; TRBD1 agrees at 9 bases. The V gene end was trimmed by 6 bases and the J gene end by 4 bases; junction bases not matched to a gene: 10. CDR3 size: 15 residues. Germline V gene sequence: CDR1 MNHEY, CDR2 SMNVEV (reference sequence). The CDR3 is CASRPSTGGVYEQYF. In nucleotides, the CDR3 is TGTGCCAGCAGGCCCTCCACAGGGGGCGTTTACGAGCAGTACTTC.

The chain couples TRBV28 to TRBJ2-7, with TRBD1 matching 9 bases. Per germline, CDR1 MDHEN and CDR2 SYDVKM. Trimming cost V 6 bases and J 5 bases; bases outside gene matches: 8. This CDR3 has 14 amino acids. Here the CDR3 reads CASSPADRGDEQYF. Here the CDR3 DNA reads TGTGCCAGCAGCCCGGCGGACAGGGGTGACGAGCAGTACTTC.

This chain uses TRBV27 with TRBJ2-1; TRBD2 might be the D (5 bases). Germline values: CDR1 MNHEY, CDR2 SMNVEV (reference sequence). The CDR3 consists of 16 residues. V was clipped by 2 bases and J by 9 bases, with 20 bases between them. The CDR3 DNA follows: TGTGCCAGCAGTTTACCCCCCGGACTTAGCCGGGGTGAGCAGTTCTTC. This sequence encodes CASSLPPGLSRGEQFF.

This clone appeared a few times. The chain has TRBV4-1 and TRBJ2-7, with TRBD1 as a possible D gene (6 bases). CDR1 and CDR2 from the germline V gene are MGHRA and YSYEKL. V lost 4 bases and J 0 bases, leaving 10 bases between the germline ends. CDR3 size: 14 residues. For the CDR3, the DNA is TGCGCCAGCAGCCCCCCAGGGGTCTCCTACGAGCAGTACTTC. It encodes CASSPPGVSYEQYF.

This rearrangement joins TRBV4-1 to TRBJ1-2; the D is unclear. V lost 1 base, J lost 3 bases, and 6 bases lay in between. The CDR3 runs 13 residues. Germline V lookup: CDR1 MGHRA, CDR2 YSYEKL. The CDR3 DNA is TGCGCCAGCAGCCAAGGACAAGACTATGGCTACACCTTC. It specifies CASSQGQDYGYTF.

The rearrangement joins TRBV10-3 to TRBJ2-3; D unclear. From germline, CDR1 is ENHRY and CDR2 SYGVKD. Deletions cut 7 bases from V and 1 base from J, with 12 bases between. The CDR3 covers 14 residues. DNA for the CDR3: TGTGCCATCACTTCTGGAAAATGCACAGATACGCAGTATTTT. Translation gives CAITSGKCTDTQYF.

This rearrangement joins TRBV28 to TRBJ2-1; 7 nucleotides match TRBD1. CDR3 size: 16 residues. V was clipped by 3 bases and J by 2 bases; unmatched bases: 7. Per the germline V gene, CDR1 is MDHEN and CDR2 is SYDVKM. In nucleotides, the CDR3 is TGTGCCAGCAGTTTTACGGGCAGGGGGACCTACAATGAGCAGTTCTTC. This codes for CASSFTGRGTYNEQFF.

Here the CDR3 reads CASISLGLRTYGYTF. The CDR3, as DNA: TGTGCCAGCATCTCCCTTGGCTTGAGGACTTATGGCTACACCTTC. V usage is TRBV6-6 and J usage is TRBJ1-2; D uncertain. Germline V gives CDR1 MNHNY, CDR2 SVGAGI (reference sequence). CDR3 size: 15 residues. Trimming stripped 7 bases from V and 5 bases from J, with 20 bases between.

This rearrangement joins TRBV2 to TRBJ2-5; 10 positions agree with TRBD2. There are 15 residues in the CDR3. J gave up 7 bases and V 3 bases, and 8 bases lay outside the gene matches. CDR1 is SNHLY and CDR2 is FYNNEI in the germline V gene. CDR3 sequence (DNA): TGTGCCAGCAGTGATAGTAGCGGGGGGATCAGGACCCAGTACTTC. This gives the protein CASSDSSGGIRTQYF. The complete variable domain, with remaining parts taken from reference TRBV2 and TRBJ2-5, reads EPEVTQTPSHQVTQMGQEVILRCVPISNHLYFYWYRQILGQKVEFLVSFYNNEISEKSEIFDDQFSVERPDGSNFTLKIRSTKLEDSAMYFCASSDSSGGIRTQYFGPGTRLLVL.

V usage is TRBV9 and J usage is TRBJ2-2; 11 bases line up with TRBD2. After removal of 0 bases from V and 1 base from J, the junction contained 5 bases not matched to a gene. Looked up from germline, CDR1 is SGDLS and CDR2 is YYNGEE. CDR3 size: 18 residues. CDR3 residues: CASSVGGGLAGNTGELFF. The DNA for the CDR3 is TGTGCCAGCAGCGTAGGGGGTGGACTAGCGGGGAACACCGGGGAGCTGTTTTTT.

Only one count was recorded for this clone. The chain joins TRBV29-1 to TRBJ2-7; TRBD2 aligns across 8 bases. Trimming at V came to 0 bases and at J to 4 bases, leaving 8 bases not matched to a gene. The CDR3 has 15 amino acids. CDR1 and CDR2 (germline): SQVTM, ANQGSEA. The CDR3 DNA sequence: TGCAGCGTTGAAGATGAGGCGGGGGGTGGGTACGAGCAGTACTTC. Translation: CSVEDEAGGGYEQYF.

The genes are TRBV15 and TRBJ2-4; tentative D call: TRBD2 (5 bases). Germline lookup yields CDR1 LNHNV and CDR2 YYDKDF (reference sequence). V was cut by 0 bases and J by 8 bases, with 14 bases left in between. The CDR3 covers 15 residues. This CDR3 reads CATSREGSDSDIQYF. The CDR3 nucleotides read TGTGCCACCAGCAGAGAAGGAAGTGATAGCGACATTCAGTACTTC.

This clone was observed once. The chain uses TRBV5-1 and TRBJ2-7; perhaps TRBD1 as D (6 bases). Trimming removed 4 bases from V and 4 bases from J, with 18 bases in between. Germline V gene data show CDR1 as SGHRS and CDR2 as YFSETQ. This CDR3 comprises 15 residues. The chain's CDR3 is CASSQERDTSYEQYF. The CDR3 region has the DNA TGCGCCAGCAGCCAGGAGAGGGACACCTCGTACGAGCAGTACTTC.

The rearrangement links TRBV4-2 to TRBJ2-4, with D perhaps TRBD1 (6 bases). With 3 bases removed from V and 6 bases from J, the gap between germline ends came to 18 bases. CDR3 length: 16 amino acids. Germline CDR1 is LGHNA and CDR2 is YNFKEQ. The CDR3 here is CASSQKIQGFGNIQYF. The CDR3 DNA sequence: TGTGCCAGCAGCCAGAAAATTCAGGGGTTTGGAAACATTCAGTACTTC.

This clone was recorded only once. J is TRBJ1-1 and V is TRBV25-1; 8 bases fit TRBD1. CDR1 MGHDK and CDR2 SYGVNS come from the germline V gene. V was clipped by 5 bases and J by 2 bases; unmatched bases: 4. CDR3 length equals 14 residues. CDR3 residues: CASSQGTGNTEAFF. The CDR3 region has the DNA TGTGCCAGCAGTCAAGGGACAGGAAACACTGAAGCTTTCTTT.

The chain couples TRBV9 to TRBJ2-1; possibly TRBD2 for D (5 bases). Trimming shortened V by 3 bases and J by 0 bases, and 7 bases separated the two germline ends. CDR3 length equals 14 residues. Germline-derived CDR1 and CDR2 are SGDLS and YYNGEE. The CDR3 nucleotides read TGTGCCAGCAGCGGGAGGAGCTCCTACAATGAGCAGTTCTTC. Its translation is CASSGRSSYNEQFF.

The gene calls are TRBV9 and TRBJ1-5, with 8 bases matching TRBD1. V shed 4 bases, J shed 6 bases, and the junction held 6 bases outside the gene matches. The CDR3 spans 14 residues. The germline V gene has CDR1 SGDLS and CDR2 YYNGEE. CDR3 nucleotides: TGTGCCAGCAGCCCAACAGGGGGTACTCAGCCCCAGCATTTT. Its translation is CASSPTGGTQPQHF.

The CDR3 spells CASSLEGLAGSTNTGELFF. CDR3 DNA sequence: TGTGCCAGCAGCTTAGAGGGACTAGCGGGAAGTACGAACACCGGGGAGCTGTTTTTT. The chain has TRBV13 and TRBJ2-2, with 13 bases that match TRBD2. V shed 1 base and J 0 bases; nucleotides not matched to a gene: 5. Germline lookup yields CDR1 PRHDT and CDR2 FYEKMQ (reference sequence). The CDR3 totals 19 residues.

The chain joins TRBV6-4 to TRBJ2-1; TRBD2 aligns across 12 bases. The germline V gene has CDR1 MRHNA and CDR2 SNTAGT. The V gene end was trimmed by 6 bases and the J gene end by 2 bases; junction bases not matched to a gene: 2. This CDR3 has 15 amino acids. The CDR3, as DNA: TGTGCCAGCAGCCTAGCGGGAGGGCCCTACAATGAGCAGTTCTTC. Protein sequence: CASSLAGGPYNEQFF.